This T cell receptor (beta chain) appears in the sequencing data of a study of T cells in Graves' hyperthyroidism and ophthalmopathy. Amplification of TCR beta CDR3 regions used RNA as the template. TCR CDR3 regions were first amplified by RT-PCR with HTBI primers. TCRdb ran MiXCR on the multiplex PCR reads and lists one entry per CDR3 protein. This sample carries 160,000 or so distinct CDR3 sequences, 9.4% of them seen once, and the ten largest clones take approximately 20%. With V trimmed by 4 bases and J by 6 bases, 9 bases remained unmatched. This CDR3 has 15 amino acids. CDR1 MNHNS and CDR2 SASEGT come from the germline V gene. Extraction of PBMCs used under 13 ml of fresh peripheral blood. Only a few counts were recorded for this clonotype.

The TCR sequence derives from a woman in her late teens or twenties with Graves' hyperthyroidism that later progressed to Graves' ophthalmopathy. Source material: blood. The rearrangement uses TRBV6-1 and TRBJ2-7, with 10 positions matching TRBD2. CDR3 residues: CASSGGASGGGEQYF. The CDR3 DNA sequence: TGTGCCAGCAGTGGGGGGGCTAGCGGGGGAGGCGAGCAGTACTTC.